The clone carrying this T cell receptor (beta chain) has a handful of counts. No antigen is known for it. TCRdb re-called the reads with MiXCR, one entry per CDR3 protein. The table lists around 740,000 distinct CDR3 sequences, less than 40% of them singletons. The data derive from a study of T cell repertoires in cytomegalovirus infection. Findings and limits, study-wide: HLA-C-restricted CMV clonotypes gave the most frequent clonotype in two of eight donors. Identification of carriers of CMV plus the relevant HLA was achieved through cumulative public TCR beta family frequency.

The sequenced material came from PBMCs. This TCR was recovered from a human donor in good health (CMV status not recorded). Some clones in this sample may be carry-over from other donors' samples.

CDR3 in DNA: TGTGCCAGCGGGGTTGGCTATGGCTACACCTTC. It translates to CASGVGYGYTF. The chain uses TRBV7-9 and TRBJ1-2; D remains ambiguous. The germline gives CDR1 SEHNR, CDR2 FQNEAQ (reference sequence). The CDR3 is 11 residues long. The ends were cut back, 8 bases at V and 4 bases at J, with 8 bases in the middle.